This T cell receptor (beta chain) emerged from a study of vaccination effects on CD4 cells after COVID-19. The assay was immunoSEQ multiplex PCR, and TCRdb's table has in-frame clones only and misses some. The table lists about 74,000 clones, about 74% of them singletons. This clone was observed a single time. No antigen is known for it. Germline CDR1 and CDR2: MNHEY and SMNVEV (reference sequence). CDR3 length: 16 residues. V shed 5 bases and J shed 0 bases, with 16 bases lying between them. The study's findings and limits: Late post-vaccination samples showed marked contraction of infection- and vaccine-induced clones.

Subsequent to approximately 9 days of culture, CD4+ T cells were isolated. No vaccinee had earlier SARS-CoV-2 infection, and nucleocapsid antibodies were negative. Specimen: CD4+ T cells from PBMCs cultured without peptide, collected before COVID-19 vaccination. V is TRBV27 and J is TRBJ1-1; weak D call: TRBD1 (5 bases). The sequence derives from a human donor who received a COVID-19 vaccine. CDR3 nucleotide sequence: TGTGCCAGCAGTAGCCTGGGCGCAGGGCTGAACACTGAAGCTTTCTTT. Residues: CASSSLGAGLNTEAFF.